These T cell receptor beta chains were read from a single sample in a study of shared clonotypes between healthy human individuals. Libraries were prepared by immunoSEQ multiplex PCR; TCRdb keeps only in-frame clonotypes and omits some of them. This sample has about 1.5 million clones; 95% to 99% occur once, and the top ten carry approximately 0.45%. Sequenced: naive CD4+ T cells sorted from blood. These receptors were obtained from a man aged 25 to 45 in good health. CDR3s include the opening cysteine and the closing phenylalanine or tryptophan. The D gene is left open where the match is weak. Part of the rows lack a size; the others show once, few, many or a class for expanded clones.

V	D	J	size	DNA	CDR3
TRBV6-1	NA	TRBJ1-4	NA	TGTGCCAGCAGTGTTCGGGGCGGGTTTGGTGAAAAACTGTTTTTT	CASSVRGGFGEKLFF
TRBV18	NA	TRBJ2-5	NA	TGTGCCAGCTCACCTTACAGGGAAGAGACCCAGTACTTC	CASSPYREETQYF
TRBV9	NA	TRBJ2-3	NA	TGTGCCAGCAGCGTAGGGGTCGGGATGAGCACAGATACGCAGTATTTT	CASSVGVGMSTDTQYF
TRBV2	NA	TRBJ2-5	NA	TGTGCCAGCAACAGGTTCTTGGAGACCCAGTACTTC	CASNRFLETQYF
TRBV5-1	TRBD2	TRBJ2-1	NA	TGCGCCAGCAGCTTGGGGCGGCGGACTAGCGGGAGGAATGAGCAGTTCTTC	CASSLGRRTSGRNEQFF
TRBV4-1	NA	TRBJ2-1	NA	TGCGCCAGCAGCCAAGACAGGGTTCCCTCCTACAATGAGCAGTTCTTC	CASSQDRVPSYNEQFF
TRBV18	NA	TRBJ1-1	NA	TGTGCCAGCTCACCACCGGCGTGGGGGATGGGGATTAACACTGAAGCTTTCTTT	CASSPPAWGMGINTEAFF
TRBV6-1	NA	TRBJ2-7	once	TGTGCCAGCAGTAAGGGTAGCAGCTACGAGCAGTACTTC	CASSKGSSYEQYF
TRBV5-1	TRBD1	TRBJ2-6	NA	TGCGCCAGCAGCACTGGACAGGGAGTCCTCTCTGGGGCCAACGTCCTGACTTTC	CASSTGQGVLSGANVLTF
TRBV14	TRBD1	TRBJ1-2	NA	TGTGCCAGCAGCCAGAAGACAGGGTATGGCTACACCTTC	CASSQKTGYGYTF
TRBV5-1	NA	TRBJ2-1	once	TGCGCCAGCAGCTTTAGTACCAGGAGTAGACATGAGCAGTTCTTC	CASSFSTRSRHEQFF
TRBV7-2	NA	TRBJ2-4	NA	TGTGCCAGCAGCTCCCCTGCCGAAGCCAAAAACATTCAGTACTTC	CASSSPAEAKNIQYF
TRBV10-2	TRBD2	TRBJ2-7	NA	TGCGCCAGCAGGGGGTCTAGCGGGACCTACGAGCAGTACTTC	CASRGSSGTYEQYF
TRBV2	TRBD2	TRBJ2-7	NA	TGTGCCAGCAGTGAAGTGGCTAGCGGTACCTACGAGCAGTACTTC	CASSEVASGTYEQYF
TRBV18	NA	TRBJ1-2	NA	TGTGCCAGCTCACCTGACACCGATGGCTACACCTTC	CASSPDTDGYTF
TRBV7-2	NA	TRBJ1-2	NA	TGTGCCAGCAGCTTAGACGGGGGAGGCAACTATGGCTACACCTTC	CASSLDGGGNYGYTF
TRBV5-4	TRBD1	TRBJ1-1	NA	TGTGCCAGCAGCAGCGACAGGGGTGGGAACACTGAAGCTTTCTTT	CASSSDRGGNTEAFF